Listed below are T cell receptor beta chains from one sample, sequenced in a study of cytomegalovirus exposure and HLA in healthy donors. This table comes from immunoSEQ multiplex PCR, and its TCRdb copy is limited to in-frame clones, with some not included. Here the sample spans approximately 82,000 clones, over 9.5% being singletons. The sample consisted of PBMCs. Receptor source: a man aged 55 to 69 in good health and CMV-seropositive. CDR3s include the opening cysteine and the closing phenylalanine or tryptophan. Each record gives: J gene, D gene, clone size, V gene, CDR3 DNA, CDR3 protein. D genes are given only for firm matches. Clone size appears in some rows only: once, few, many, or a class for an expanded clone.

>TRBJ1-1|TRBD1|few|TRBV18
TGTGCCAGCTACGGGACAGCGAACACTGAAGCTTTCTTT
CASYGTANTEAFF
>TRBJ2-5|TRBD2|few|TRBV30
TGTGCCTGGGTACGGGGGGGCGGGGAGACCCAGTACTTC
CAWVRGGGETQYF
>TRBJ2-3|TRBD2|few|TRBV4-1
TGCGCCAGCAGCCTGGCCCGGACTAGTTCAGATACGCAGTATTTT
CASSLARTSSDTQYF
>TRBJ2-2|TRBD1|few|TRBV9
TGTGCCAGCAGCGCGGGGGGACAGGGGGCTTACACCGGGGAGCTGTTTTTT
CASSAGGQGAYTGELFF
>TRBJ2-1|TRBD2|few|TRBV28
TGTGCCAGCAGTTTGGGGGGACTAGCGGGAGCCGATGAGCAGTTCTTC
CASSLGGLAGADEQFF
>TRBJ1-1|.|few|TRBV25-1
TGTGCCAGCAGTGATTGGGGGGGCATGAACACTGAAGCTTTCTTT
CASSDWGGMNTEAFF
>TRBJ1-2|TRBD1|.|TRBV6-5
TGTGCCAGCAGTTCCGGGACAGGGACCTATGGCTACACCTTC
CASSSGTGTYGYTF
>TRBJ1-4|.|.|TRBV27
TGTGCCAGCAGTTCGCCAGGGAAGGCAACTAATGAAAAACTGTTTTTT
CASSSPGKATNEKLFF
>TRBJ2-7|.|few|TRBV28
TGTGCCAGCAGGAAGCCTGGACAGTCACGCTACGAGCAGTACTTC
CASRKPGQSRYEQYF
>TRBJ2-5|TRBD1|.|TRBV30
TGTGCCTGGAGAACCGACAGGGAACTACATGAGACCCAGTACTTC
CAWRTDRELHETQYF
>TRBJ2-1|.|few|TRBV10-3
TGTGCCATCAGTGAATGGACACCGACGTCGAGCAATGAGCAGTTCTTC
CAISEWTPTSSNEQFF
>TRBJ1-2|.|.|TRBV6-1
TGTGCCAGCAGAGGACAGCTCGTGGGCTACACCTTC
CASRGQLVGYTF
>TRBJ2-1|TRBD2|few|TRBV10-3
TGTGCCATCAGTGACCCGAGCGGGGCCTCCTACAATGAGCAGTTCTTC
CAISDPSGASYNEQFF
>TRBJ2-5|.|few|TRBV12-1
TGTGCCAGGGTGCGGGCAGGAGAGACCCAGTACTTC
CARVRAGETQYF
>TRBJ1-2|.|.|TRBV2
TGTGCCAGTGTTTCGGAGATATCCTCGACGGGGGGCTACACCTTC
CASVSEISSTGGYTF
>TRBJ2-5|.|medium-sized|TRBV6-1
TGTGCCAGCAGGGTGACTGAACAAGAGACCCAGTACTTC
CASRVTEQETQYF
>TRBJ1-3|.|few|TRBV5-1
TGCGCCAGCAGCTTGGGTGGGGGCAAGACTGGAAACACCATATATTTT
CASSLGGGKTGNTIYF
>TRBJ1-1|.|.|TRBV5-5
TGTGCCAGCAGCTTGGGACGGTCAGGGAACACTGAAGCTTTCTTT
CASSLGRSGNTEAFF
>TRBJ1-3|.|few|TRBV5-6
TGTGCCAGCAGCTTGGTAGGGGCCGGAAACACCATATATTTT
CASSLVGAGNTIYF
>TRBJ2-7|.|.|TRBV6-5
TGTGCCAGCACCCACCCCCTCGGCGAGCAGTACTTC
CASTHPLGEQYF
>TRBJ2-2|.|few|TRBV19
TGTGCCAGTAGTAACCGACGAGGCGGGGAGAACACCGGGGAGCTGTTTTTT
CASSNRRGGENTGELFF
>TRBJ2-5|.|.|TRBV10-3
TGTGCCACACGTCCGGAGTCGAACCAAGAGACCCAGTACTTC
CATRPESNQETQYF
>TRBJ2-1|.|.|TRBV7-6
TGTGCCAGCAGCTTCCGGATCTCTGGGCTGGAGCAGTTCTTC
CASSFRISGLEQFF
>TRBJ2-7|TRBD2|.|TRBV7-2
TGTGCCAGCAGCCTAGGACTAGCGGGTTCCTACGAGCAGTACTTC
CASSLGLAGSYEQYF
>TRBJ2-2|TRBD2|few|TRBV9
TGTGCCAGCAGCTTTAGCGGGAGGCACACCGGGGAGCTGTTTTTT
CASSFSGRHTGELFF
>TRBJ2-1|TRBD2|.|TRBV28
TGTGCCAGCAGTTCCCAGCGGGAGGTTAATGAGCAGTTCTTC
CASSSQREVNEQFF
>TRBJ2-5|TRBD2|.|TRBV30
TGTGCCTGGAGTGTGAGGGGGGCCGGGGGGGACCAGTACTTC
CAWSVRGAGGDQYF
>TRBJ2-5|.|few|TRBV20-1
TGCAGTGCTGCCCAGCAAGAGACCCAGTACTTC
CSAAQQETQYF
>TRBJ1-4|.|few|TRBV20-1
TGCAGTGGAGCAACTAATGAAAAACTGTTTTTT
CSGATNEKLFF
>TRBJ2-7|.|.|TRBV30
TGTGCCTGGAGTGTAGGGGCCGGCGAGCAGTACTTC
CAWSVGAGEQYF
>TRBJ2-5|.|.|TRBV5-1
TGCGCCAGCAGCCCGGGGGGCCGACAGGGGTGGACCGGGGAGACCCAGTACTTC
CASSPGGRQGWTGETQYF
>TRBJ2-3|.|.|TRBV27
TGTGCCAGCAGTTGGCAGGGTCTCACAGATACGCAGTATTTT
CASSWQGLTDTQYF
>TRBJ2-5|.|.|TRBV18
TGTGCCAGCTCACCCGGGTCCCAAGAGACCCAGTACTTC
CASSPGSQETQYF
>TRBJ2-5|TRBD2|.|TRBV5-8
TGTGCCAGCAGCGTTAGCGGGGGGCGAGAGACCCAGTACTTC
CASSVSGGRETQYF
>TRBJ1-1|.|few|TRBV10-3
TGTGCCATCAGTGAGTCGGGGGGGTCCCCTGAAGCTTTCTTT
CAISESGGSPEAFF
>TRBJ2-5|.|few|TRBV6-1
TGTGCCAGCAGTGAAAGGGGTTTCCAAGAGACCCAGTACTTC
CASSERGFQETQYF
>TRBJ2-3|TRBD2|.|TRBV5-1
TGCGCCAGCAGCTTGGTACTAGCGGGGGGCACAGATACGCAGTATTTT
CASSLVLAGGTDTQYF
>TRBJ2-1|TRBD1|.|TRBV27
TGTGCCAGCAGTGCCGAGGACAGGGGTCGGGTTAGAGTGTACAATGAGCAGTTCTTC
CASSAEDRGRVRVYNEQFF
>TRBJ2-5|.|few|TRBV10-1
TGCGCCACTCAGGGGTCCGTCGAGACCCAGTACTTC
CATQGSVETQYF
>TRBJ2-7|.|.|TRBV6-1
TGTGCCAGCAGTGTGGACAAGAGCTCCTACGAGCAGTACTTC
CASSVDKSSYEQYF
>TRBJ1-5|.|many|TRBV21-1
TGTGCCAGCAGAGAGCTGAGGGAGCCCCAGCATTTT
CASRELREPQHF
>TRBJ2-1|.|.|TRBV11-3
TGTGCCAGCAGCTCCTACGACAATGAGCAGTTCTTC
CASSSYDNEQFF
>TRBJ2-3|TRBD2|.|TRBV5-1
TGCGCCAGCAGCTTAGCCCCGACTAGCGGGAGTACAGATACGCAGTATTTT
CASSLAPTSGSTDTQYF
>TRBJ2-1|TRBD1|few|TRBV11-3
TGTGCCAGCAGCTCGACAGGGAACAATGAGCAGTTCTTC
CASSSTGNNEQFF
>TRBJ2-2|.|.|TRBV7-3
TGTGCCAGCAGCTTTCGGGATAACACCGGGGAGCTGTTTTTT
CASSFRDNTGELFF
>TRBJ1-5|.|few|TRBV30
TGTGCCTGGAGTAACTCCTCGACTGTCCGACCTTATAGCAATCAGCCCCAGCATTTT
CAWSNSSTVRPYSNQPQHF
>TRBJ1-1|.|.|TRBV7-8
TGTGCCAGCAGCTTAGCGAGAGGGAGGGACACTGAAGCTTTCTTT
CASSLARGRDTEAFF
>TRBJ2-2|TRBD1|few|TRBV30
TGTGCCTGGAGTCGACAGGGCACCGGGGAGCTGTTTTTT
CAWSRQGTGELFF
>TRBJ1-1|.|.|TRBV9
TGTGCCAGCAGCCCCAGGGATGTGTTGAACACTGAAGCTTTCTTT
CASSPRDVLNTEAFF
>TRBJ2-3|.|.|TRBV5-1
TGCGCCAGCAGCCAGCAGGGGACAGATACGCAGTATTTT
CASSQQGTDTQYF
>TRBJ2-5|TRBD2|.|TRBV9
TGTGCCAGCAGCGTTGAAGGCGGGAGGAACCAGTACTTC
CASSVEGGRNQYF
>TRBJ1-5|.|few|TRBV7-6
TGTGCCAGCAGCCTCGGTCCTCTTAGCAATCAGCCCCAGCATTTT
CASSLGPLSNQPQHF
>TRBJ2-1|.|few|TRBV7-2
TGTGCCAGCAGCCCCCGAAGAGAGGGTGAGCAGTTCTTC
CASSPRREGEQFF
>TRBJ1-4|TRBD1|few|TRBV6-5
TGTGCCAGCAGTGCGACAGGGGCCGATAATGAAAAACTGTTTTTT
CASSATGADNEKLFF
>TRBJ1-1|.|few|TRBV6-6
TGTGCCAGCAGTTACGCCCCGGACACTGAAGCTTTCTTT
CASSYAPDTEAFF